Listed here are 9 T cell receptor beta chains from one sample, sequenced in a study of blood T cell repertoires in COVID-19. Only in-frame clones appear in the TCRdb table, and some are missing; sequencing was by immunoSEQ multiplex PCR. The table includes about 25,000 clones, 80% detected once. The material sequenced was peripheral blood. The receptors stem from a woman of 80 years or more with acute or convalescent COVID-19.

This clone was seen a handful of times. The chain has TRBV14 and TRBJ1-2; D gene unclear. The length of the CDR3 is 15 residues. Trimming left V 2 bases short and J 0 bases short, with 10 bases between. The V gene's germline CDR1 is SGHDN and CDR2 FVKESK. The DNA for the CDR3 is TGTGCCAGCAGCCAACAGGCCTCCTCTAACTATGGCTACACCTTC. This encodes CASSQQASSNYGYTF. The full variable domain, completed using reference TRBV14 and TRBJ1-2, is EAGVTQFPSHSVIEKGQTVTLRCDPISGHDNLYWYRRVMGKEIKFLLHFVKESKQDESGMPNNRFLAERTGGTYSTLKVQPAELEDSGVYFCASSQQASSNYGYTFGSGTRLTVV.

The V and J genes are TRBV7-9 and TRBJ2-1; 7 bases map to TRBD2. This CDR3 has 16 residues. With V trimmed by 0 bases and J by 9 bases, 11 bases remained unmatched. The V gene's germline CDR1 is SEHNR and CDR2 FQNEAQ (reference sequence). This CDR3 reads CASSLAGRVQESEQFF. CDR3 in DNA: TGTGCCAGCAGCTTAGCTGGGAGGGTCCAAGAAAGTGAGCAGTTCTTC. Complete variable domain (other parts from reference TRBV7-9 and TRBJ2-1): DTGVSQNPRHKITKRGQNVTFRCDPISEHNRLYWYRQTLGQGPEFLTYFQNEAQLEKSRLLSDRFSAERPKGSFSTLEIQRTEQGDSAMYLCASSLAGRVQESEQFFGPGTRLTVL.

This rearrangement joins TRBV7-3 to TRBJ1-2, with a possible D match to TRBD1 (6 bases). Germline V lookup: CDR1 SGHTA, CDR2 FQGTGA. Trimming cost V 0 bases and J 7 bases, with 18 bases left between them. CDR3 length equals 16 residues. The CDR3 DNA reads TGTGCCAGCAGCTTAACTCCAGGGGTCGATTCTCGTGGCTACACCTTC. This translates into CASSLTPGVDSRGYTF.

The rearrangement joins TRBV2 to TRBJ2-2; 7 bases map to TRBD1. V shed 5 bases and J 1 base; nucleotides not matched to a gene: 1. CDR1 is SNHLY and CDR2 is FYNNEI in the germline V gene. CDR3 length: 14 residues. The CDR3 is CASSTGENTGELFF. CDR3 coding DNA: TGTGCCAGCAGTACAGGGGAGAACACCGGGGAGCTGTTTTTT.

The rearrangement joins TRBV5-1 to TRBJ1-3; 8 bases agree with TRBD1. Germline V gene data show CDR1 as SGHRS and CDR2 as YFSETQ. V lost 1 base to trimming and J lost 4 bases; unmatched junction nucleotides: 7. The CDR3 has 16 residues. The CDR3 nucleotides read TGCGCCAGCAGCTTGACGGCGACAGGGGCAGGAAACACCATATATTTT. Translated: CASSLTATGAGNTIYF.

The sample holds a few counts of this clone. The chain recombines TRBV10-1 with TRBJ2-7; tentatively, D is TRBD2 (5 bases). V lost 6 bases and J 0 bases, leaving 18 bases between the germline ends. This CDR3 region has 16 residues. Germline CDR1 reads WNHNN; CDR2 reads SYGVQD (reference sequence). Here the CDR3 reads CASRPFPGSSSYEQYF. CDR3 in DNA: TGCGCCAGCAGGCCCTTTCCGGGATCAAGCTCCTACGAGCAGTACTTC.

The chain is built from TRBV4-1 and TRBJ1-1; D perhaps matches TRBD1 (6 bases). This CDR3 comprises 19 residues. V was cut by 3 bases and J by 5 bases, with 28 bases left in between. The germline CDR1 and CDR2 sequences are MGHRA and YSYEKL. The CDR3 nucleotides are TGCGCCAGCAGCCATTCCAGGGCGAAGGGGGAAGGGATGTCTACTGAAGCTTTCTTT. This encodes CASSHSRAKGEGMSTEAFF.

The J gene is TRBJ1-2, the V gene TRBV4-1, with D perhaps TRBD1 (6 bases). V lost 0 bases and J 3 bases, leaving 14 bases between the germline ends. Germline values: CDR1 MGHRA, CDR2 YSYEKL. The length of the CDR3 is 16 residues. DNA for the CDR3: TGCGCCAGCAGCCAAGATGCCGCCAGGGGAGACTATGGCTACACCTTC. It is translated as CASSQDAARGDYGYTF.

The rearrangement links TRBV2 to TRBJ1-3; a weak D match, TRBD1 (6 bases). Germline loops: CDR1 SNHLY, CDR2 FYNNEI. V was trimmed by 5 bases and J by 2 bases, leaving 16 bases between them. This CDR3 contains 16 residues. The CDR3 here is CASSLFTGSTGNTIYF. For the CDR3, the DNA is TGTGCCAGCAGTCTCTTTACAGGGTCTACTGGAAACACCATATATTTT.